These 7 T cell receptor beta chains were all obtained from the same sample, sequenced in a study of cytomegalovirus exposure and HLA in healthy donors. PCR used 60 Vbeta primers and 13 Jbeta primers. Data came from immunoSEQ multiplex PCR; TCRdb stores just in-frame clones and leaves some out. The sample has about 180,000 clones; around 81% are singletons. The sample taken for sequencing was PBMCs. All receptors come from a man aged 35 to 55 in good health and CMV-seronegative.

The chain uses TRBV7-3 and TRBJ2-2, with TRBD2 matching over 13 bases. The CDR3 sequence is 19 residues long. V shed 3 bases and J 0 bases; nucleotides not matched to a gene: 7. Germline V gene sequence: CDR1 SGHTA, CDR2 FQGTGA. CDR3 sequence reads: CASSLAGGLAGTNTGELFF. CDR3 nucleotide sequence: TGTGCCAGCAGCTTGGCGGGGGGACTAGCGGGAACGAACACCGGGGAGCTGTTTTTT.

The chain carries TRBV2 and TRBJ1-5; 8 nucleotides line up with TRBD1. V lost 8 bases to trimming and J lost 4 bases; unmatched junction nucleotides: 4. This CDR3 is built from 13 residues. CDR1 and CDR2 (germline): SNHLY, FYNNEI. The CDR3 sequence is CASPDRGNQPQHF. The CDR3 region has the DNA TGTGCCAGCCCAGACAGGGGTAATCAGCCCCAGCATTTT.

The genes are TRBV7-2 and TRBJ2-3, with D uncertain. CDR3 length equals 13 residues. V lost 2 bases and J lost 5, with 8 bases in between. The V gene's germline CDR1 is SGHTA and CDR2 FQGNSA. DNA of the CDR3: TGTGCCAGCAGCTTATGGCCCAAAGATACGCAGTATTTT. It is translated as CASSLWPKDTQYF.

For the CDR3, the DNA is TGCGCCAGCAGCTTCTGGGGGGGTTCGGCTGGAAACACCATATATTTT. Its protein product is CASSFWGGSAGNTIYF. J is TRBJ1-3 and V is TRBV5-1; perhaps TRBD1 as D (5 bases). V lost 2 bases and J 2 bases, leaving 14 bases between the germline ends. The CDR3 loop spans 16 amino acids. Germline V gene sequence: CDR1 SGHRS, CDR2 YFSETQ.

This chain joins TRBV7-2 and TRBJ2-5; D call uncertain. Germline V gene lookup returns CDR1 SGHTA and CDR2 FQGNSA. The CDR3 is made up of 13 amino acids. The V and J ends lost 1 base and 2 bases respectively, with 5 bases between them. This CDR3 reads CASSLGLQETQYF. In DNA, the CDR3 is TGTGCCAGCAGCTTAGGGCTGCAAGAGACCCAGTACTTC. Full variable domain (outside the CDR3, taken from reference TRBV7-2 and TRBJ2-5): GAGVSQSPSNKVTEKGKDVELRCDPISGHTALYWYRQSLGQGLEFLIYFQGNSAPDKSGLPSDRFSAERTGGSVSTLTIQRTQQEDSAVYLCASSLGLQETQYFGPGTRLLVL.

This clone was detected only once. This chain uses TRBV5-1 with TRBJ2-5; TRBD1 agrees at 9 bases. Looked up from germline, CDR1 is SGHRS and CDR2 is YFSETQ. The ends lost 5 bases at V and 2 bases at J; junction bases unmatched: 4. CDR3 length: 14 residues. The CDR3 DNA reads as TGCGCCAGCAGTGCCGGGACAGGGCAAGAGACCCAGTACTTC. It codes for CASSAGTGQETQYF.

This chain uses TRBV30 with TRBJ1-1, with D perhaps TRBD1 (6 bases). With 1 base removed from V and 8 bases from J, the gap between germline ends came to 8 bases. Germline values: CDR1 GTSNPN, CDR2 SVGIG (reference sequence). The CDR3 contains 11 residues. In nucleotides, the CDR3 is TGTGCCTGGAGTGGCGACAGGGAAGCTTTCTTT. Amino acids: CAWSGDREAFF.